This entry is about one TCR beta chain. There are a few counts of this clonotype. Its antigen is still unknown. No clone much larger than this one lies a single base away; base qualities are absent. This entry comes from a study of blood T cells in healthy people across ages (dated by TCRdb to the mid-2010s). For the wider study: In model experiments, roughly one uniquely barcoded TCR beta cDNA molecule per two T cells was captured by template switching. Donors were grouped into four age groups: young (average roughly 16 years), middle-aged (roughly 38), aged (roughly 62) and long-lived (around 80). Two additional independent replicas of 1 million unique cDNA reads from the same blood draw were analyzed for two donors (one aged 18 to 30 and one aged 80 or older). Using deep sequencing normalized with unique cDNA molecular identifiers, the study measured how TCR beta repertoire diversity changes with age.

The paper as a whole reports these results and caveats: Estimates of total diversity based on one million sequenced T cells were regarded as lower bounds and as underestimates. Because profiling used bulk unsorted PBMCs, naive and antigen-experienced compartments could not be compared conclusively. Donor CMV infection status was unknown, potentially confounding age-related changes in expanded clonotypes. Observed TCR beta diversity per million T cells fell roughly linearly with age, and a significant reduction was already apparent by age roughly 41. Observed TCR beta diversity correlated strongly with the percentage of naive T cells measured by flow cytometry. Compared with the aged group, more naive CD4+ T cells, fewer expanded clones and increased TCR diversity were shown by the long-lived group, suggesting age selection.

The donors were about 40 Caucasian individuals from Russia, aged about 6 to 100 years, who were systemically healthy. Approximately 10 milliliters of peripheral blood were collected from each donor into EDTA-treated Vacutainer tubes. Ficoll-Paque density-gradient centrifugation was used to isolate PBMCs, with at least 6.5 million per sample. Total RNA was extracted from PBMCs with Trizol reagent, with at least 5.5 micrograms obtained per sample. Naive CD45RAhigh/CD27high T cell percentages were measured by flow cytometry on a PBMC aliquot from every donor. The library came from 5' RACE. Sequencing used an Illumina HiSeq 2500. The second PCR ran for about 7 to 11 cycles and used a J-beta primer mix along with a sample-barcoded 5' primer. A unique molecular identifier was introduced onto each TCR beta cDNA molecule by a template-switch 5' adaptor carrying 12 random nucleotides. At least 3 million CDR3-containing paired-end reads were obtained from each sample. First-strand cDNA synthesis was performed from all RNA using the Mint cDNA synthesis kit, with priming by a TRBC-specific oligonucleotide. Following uracil-DNA glycosylase treatment, all cDNA underwent a first 18-cycle PCR with the universal primers M1SS and BC2_uni_R. For the original study's pipeline: Normalization of each sample was performed by random selection of 1 million high-quality reads, each carrying a distinct molecular identifier. Reads with shared molecular identifiers were discarded instead of being binned into consensus sequences. MiTCR, with a Q25 quality threshold and the strictest error-elimination algorithm, was used for CDR3 identification, clonotype clustering and error correction. Lower-bound total TCR beta diversity was estimated with a nonparametric unseen species model using Euler transformation. TCRdb reworked the public reads: Q25 trimming with fastp, MiXCR clone assembly, productive beta chains retained. All rows with the same CDR3 protein become a single entry with the most common DNA and genes. Here the V and J calls rest on TCRdb's processing, not on the authors' analysis. This sample has about 1 million distinct CDR3 sequences in its table, and under 30% of those were observed once. In total, the top ten clones hold about 0.69% of the sample.

V and J lose 6 bases and 8 bases, and a span of 16 bases separates them. The CDR3 covers 13 residues, taking in both the cysteine and the phenylalanine. The sequence is cut down to CDR3 DNA, 39 bases in frame from base 1. The germline V gene (reference sequence) sets CDR1 to DFQATT and CDR2 to SNEGSKA. Another study also made use of these data, one on T cells of mothers and their children. The second paper further reports: Nine systemically healthy Caucasian individuals, comprising three mothers and their six children, were included as donors. cDNA synthesis consumed the entire amount of extracted RNA, loaded at around 1.5 ug RNA in each 15 ul reaction. In the second PCR, the M1S primer added sample barcodes and 2-4 random nucleotides. Over 9.5 million TCR beta CDR3 reads came from each mother, compared with approximately 3 million reads from each child. In both related and unrelated pairs, thymic selection shapes the output of TCR recombination in a similar way, with inherited differences having only a minor effect. Related mother-child pairs always showed normalized repertoire overlap that was slightly higher than in unrelated mother-child pairs, though the difference was never significant. No persistent microchimeric T cell clones were found, with a detection sensitivity of around 100 clones per million clonotypes. In the study, deep NGS was used to compare the TCR beta repertoires of mothers and children, and features distinguishing related mother-child pairs from unrelated individuals were sought. Mothers averaged about 40 +/- 4 years of age and children averaged around 11 +/- 4 years. Libraries were sequenced on Illumina HiSeq 2000 with 100+100 nt paired-end reads after adapter ligation with NEBNext reagents. To prevent cross-contamination, the mother and child libraries were prepared one month apart and sequenced in separate runs. For each donor, somewhere between roughly 450,000 and 2,100,000 distinct TCR beta clonotypes were identified. Naive TCR beta clonotypes were estimated from low-frequency clonotypes matched to each donor's FACS-determined naive share, without sorting.

Recombination linked TRBV20-1 to TRBJ1-4; a tentative D match to TRBD1 spans 5 bases. Sequenced material: blood. The receptor comes from a girl aged 2-9 years in good health. The DNA sequence follows: TGCAGTGCACGTCACCGGGGACTAGAAAAACTGTTTTTT. This codes for CSARHRGLEKLFF.